This T cell receptor beta chain was retrieved from a study of T cell changes during pregnancy in multiple sclerosis. Assay: immunoSEQ multiplex PCR; the TCRdb copy retains only in-frame clones and omits some. The table includes nearly 60,000 clones, about 89% detected once. This CDR3 has 16 residues. Germline V gene data show CDR1 as SGHRS and CDR2 as YFSETQ. J was trimmed by 3 bases and V by 0 bases; bases with no gene match: 6. V gene TRBV5-1 combines with J gene TRBJ2-1, with 7 positions matching TRBD1. The sequence was collected from a female donor in good health, enrolled as a control in a pregnancy study. This material consisted of CD4+ T cells from peripheral blood mononuclear cells, taken after pregnancy. This chain's CDR3 is CASSLVSGGYYNEQFF. DNA for the CDR3: TGCGCCAGCAGCTTGGTGTCAGGGGGATACTACAATGAGCAGTTCTTC.